This section outlines one T cell receptor (beta chain) sequence together with its context. The CDR3 totals 11 residues. Trimming pared 0 bases from V and 8 bases from J, leaving 7 bases between. Germline V gene data show CDR1 as DFQATT and CDR2 as SNEGSKA (reference sequence). This sample is drawn from a study of T-cell memory formation after mild COVID-19. One entry per CDR3 protein, called by TCRdb with MiXCR from the 5' RACE reads. The profile shows roughly 400,000 distinct CDR3 sequences, 18% of them singletons. The chain combines TRBV20-1 with TRBJ1-2, with D unclear. The TCR was taken from a man younger than 35 who had mild COVID-19 (a few samples of this study predate the infection). Cell type and time point are not known. The sample comprised PBMCs or a T cell subset sorted from them (not recorded which). CDR3 amino acids: CSARDLVGYTF. CDR3 bases: TGCAGTGCTAGAGATCTCGTCGGCTACACCTTC.